This T cell receptor beta chain is drawn from a study of T cell repertoires in cytomegalovirus infection. General observations from the study: HLA-C-restricted CMV clonotypes gave the most frequent clonotype in two of eight donors.

One entry per CDR3 protein, called by TCRdb with MiXCR from the reads. This table has 80,000 to 95,000 distinct CDR3 sequences, 29% appearing once. CDR1 MGHDK and CDR2 SYGVNS come from the germline V gene. This CDR3 has 14 amino acids. With regard to this clonotype: The antigen is unknown. Sequence at one end of the junction differs from germline and may be a read error.

The chain employs TRBV25-1 and TRBJ1-2, with D perhaps matching TRBD1 (6 bases). The source is a human donor in good health (CMV status not recorded). Some clones in this sample may be carry-over from other donors' samples. The sample here was CD8+ T cells from cultured PBMCs, taken from culture after CMV antigen stimulation. CDR3 loop: CAGRESGDVYGYTF. CDR3 in DNA: TGTGCCGGCAGAGAGTCAGGGGACGTCTATGGCTACACCTTC.